Listed below are T cell receptor beta chains from one sample, sequenced in a study of T-cell memory formation after mild COVID-19. Each CDR3 protein is one row after TCRdb ran MiXCR on the 5' RACE reads. Here the sample spans about 170,000 distinct CDR3 sequences, roughly 13% being singletons. Sequencing used PBMCs or a T cell subset sorted from them (not recorded which). All receptors come from a man between 18 and 35 years old who had mild COVID-19 (a few samples of this study predate the infection). Cell type and time point are not known. CDR3s include the opening cysteine and the closing phenylalanine or tryptophan. D genes are given only for firm matches. The size entry is marked missing in some rows and otherwise reads once, few, many or a size class.

v_gene: TRBV7-2
j_gene: TRBJ1-5
abundance: few
d_gene: TRBD1
CDR3nt: TGTGCCAGCAGCTTGGGGGGACAGGCAGGACAGCCCCAGCATTTT
CDR3aa: CASSLGGQAGQPQHF

v_gene: TRBV7-3
j_gene: TRBJ1-3
abundance: once
d_gene: -
CDR3nt: TGTGCCAGCAGCTTAACGCGAGGAAACACCATATATTTT
CDR3aa: CASSLTRGNTIYF

v_gene: TRBV6-2/TRBV6-3
j_gene: TRBJ1-2
abundance: few
d_gene: -
CDR3nt: TGTGCCAGCAGTTATCTCGGAGCCACCTATGGCTACACCTTC
CDR3aa: CASSYLGATYGYTF

v_gene: TRBV20-1
j_gene: TRBJ2-1
abundance: -
d_gene: -
CDR3nt: TGCAGTGCTATTGGCGGCAGGGGGGTTTTCAATGAGCAGTTCTTC
CDR3aa: CSAIGGRGVFNEQFF

v_gene: TRBV7-2
j_gene: TRBJ2-4
abundance: -
d_gene: -
CDR3nt: TGTGCCAGCAGCTTAGGGACAGACCAGTACTTC
CDR3aa: CASSLGTDQYF

v_gene: TRBV18
j_gene: TRBJ2-1
abundance: few
d_gene: TRBD1
CDR3nt: TGTGCCAGCTCGCCCGACAGGGGTGAGCAGTTCTTC
CDR3aa: CASSPDRGEQFF

v_gene: TRBV20-1
j_gene: TRBJ2-3
abundance: many
d_gene: -
CDR3nt: TGCAGTGCTATAAGGGGGGTGGGCACAGATACGCAGTATTTT
CDR3aa: CSAIRGVGTDTQYF

v_gene: TRBV6-6
j_gene: TRBJ2-3
abundance: -
d_gene: TRBD1
CDR3nt: TGTGCCAGCAGTTACGGGGGAGGGACAGGGTACACAGATACGCAGTATTTT
CDR3aa: CASSYGGGTGYTDTQYF

v_gene: TRBV20-1
j_gene: TRBJ2-1
abundance: few
d_gene: -
CDR3nt: TGCAGTGCTAGGCAAGTGATTAGCTCCTACAATGAGCAGTTCTTC
CDR3aa: CSARQVISSYNEQFF

v_gene: TRBV5-1
j_gene: TRBJ2-3
abundance: many
d_gene: TRBD1
CDR3nt: TGCGCCAGCAGCCCCGACAGGGTAGATACGCAGTATTTT
CDR3aa: CASSPDRVDTQYF

v_gene: TRBV5-1
j_gene: TRBJ2-3
abundance: many
d_gene: -
CDR3nt: TGCGCCAGCAGCTTGGGACCTCTAGCGACTAGCACAGATACGCAGTATTTT
CDR3aa: CASSLGPLATSTDTQYF

v_gene: TRBV7-9
j_gene: TRBJ2-1
abundance: few
d_gene: TRBD2
CDR3nt: TGTGCCAGCAGCTACCCGAGACTAGCGGGGGTCTCCTACAATGAGCAGTTCTTC
CDR3aa: CASSYPRLAGVSYNEQFF

v_gene: TRBV6-2/TRBV6-3
j_gene: TRBJ1-5
abundance: -
d_gene: -
CDR3nt: TGTGCCAGCAGACCCGGGCAGATCAATCAGCCCCAGCATTTT
CDR3aa: CASRPGQINQPQHF

v_gene: TRBV7-7
j_gene: TRBJ2-7
abundance: -
d_gene: TRBD1
CDR3nt: TGTGCCAGCAGCTTAGGGACAGGTGCCCACGAGCAGTACTTC
CDR3aa: CASSLGTGAHEQYF

v_gene: TRBV5-6
j_gene: TRBJ2-5
abundance: -
d_gene: TRBD2
CDR3nt: TGTGCCAGCAGCGGGACTAGCGGGGTAGAGACCCAGTACTTC
CDR3aa: CASSGTSGVETQYF

v_gene: TRBV6-1
j_gene: TRBJ1-1
abundance: -
d_gene: -
CDR3nt: TGTGCCAGCAGATTGCACGATAAAATGAACACTGAAGCTTTCTTT
CDR3aa: CASRLHDKMNTEAFF

v_gene: TRBV28
j_gene: TRBJ2-3
abundance: few
d_gene: -
CDR3nt: TGTGCCAGCAGGGGGGGCACAGATACGCAGTATTTT
CDR3aa: CASRGGTDTQYF

v_gene: TRBV7-8
j_gene: TRBJ1-1
abundance: -
d_gene: -
CDR3nt: TGTGCCAGCAGCCCACGGGGGTCAGGGTGGGCCACTGAAGCTTTCTTT
CDR3aa: CASSPRGSGWATEAFF

v_gene: TRBV25-1
j_gene: TRBJ2-7
abundance: -
d_gene: -
CDR3nt: TGTGCCAGCAGAAGACAGAACGAGCAGTACTTC
CDR3aa: CASRRQNEQYF

v_gene: TRBV7-2
j_gene: TRBJ1-1
abundance: -
d_gene: -
CDR3nt: TGTGCCAGCATCCGCTGGGGGAACACTGAAGCTTTCTTT
CDR3aa: CASIRWGNTEAFF

v_gene: TRBV5-4
j_gene: TRBJ1-1
abundance: -
d_gene: TRBD1
CDR3nt: TGTGCCAGCAGCGAAGGACAGGGTGAGTGGACTGAAGCTTTCTTT
CDR3aa: CASSEGQGEWTEAFF

v_gene: TRBV7-2
j_gene: TRBJ1-1
abundance: few
d_gene: TRBD1
CDR3nt: TGTGCCAGCAGCCCACGGGACAGTCCCGGGGCTTTCTTT
CDR3aa: CASSPRDSPGAFF

v_gene: TRBV12-3/TRBV12-4
j_gene: TRBJ2-5
abundance: few
d_gene: -
CDR3nt: TGTGCCAGCAGCTCCCACGACAGGTACCAAGAGACCCAGTACTTC
CDR3aa: CASSSHDRYQETQYF

v_gene: TRBV6-2/TRBV6-3
j_gene: TRBJ2-3
abundance: few
d_gene: TRBD2
CDR3nt: TGTGCCAGCAGTTACTCGCTCGCGGGGGGGCTTGATACGCAGTATTTT
CDR3aa: CASSYSLAGGLDTQYF

v_gene: TRBV2
j_gene: TRBJ1-1
abundance: few
d_gene: -
CDR3nt: TGTGCCAGCACATCAGGGACGATGAACACTGAAGCTTTCTTT
CDR3aa: CASTSGTMNTEAFF

v_gene: TRBV7-3
j_gene: TRBJ2-3
abundance: many
d_gene: -
CDR3nt: TGTGCCAGCTCAGACCGCGGGGGCGGAACAGATACGCAGTATTTT
CDR3aa: CASSDRGGGTDTQYF

v_gene: TRBV11-2
j_gene: TRBJ1-1
abundance: -
d_gene: -
CDR3nt: TGTGCCAGCAGCTTAGATCGAGGGAGGCAGAACACTGAAGCTTTCTTT
CDR3aa: CASSLDRGRQNTEAFF

v_gene: TRBV12-3/TRBV12-4
j_gene: TRBJ1-1
abundance: many
d_gene: -
CDR3nt: TGTGCCAGCAGTTACCGGGACGGGTTGAAGAACACTGAAGCTTTCTTT
CDR3aa: CASSYRDGLKNTEAFF

v_gene: TRBV5-1
j_gene: TRBJ1-1
abundance: -
d_gene: -
CDR3nt: TGCGCCAGCAGCCGTATACGCCAGACCTCGAACACTGAAGCTTTCTTT
CDR3aa: CASSRIRQTSNTEAFF

v_gene: TRBV20-1
j_gene: TRBJ2-7
abundance: -
d_gene: TRBD1
CDR3nt: TGCAGTGCTGGGACAGTTTACGAGCAGTACTTC
CDR3aa: CSAGTVYEQYF

v_gene: TRBV4-2
j_gene: TRBJ2-3
abundance: many
d_gene: -
CDR3nt: TGTGCCAGCAGCCACTCAGATACGCAGTATTTT
CDR3aa: CASSHSDTQYF

v_gene: TRBV7-9
j_gene: TRBJ2-5
abundance: few
d_gene: -
CDR3nt: TGTGCCAGCAGCTTGCAGACAGGTCAAGAGACCCAGTACTTC
CDR3aa: CASSLQTGQETQYF